This entry lists 7 T cell receptor beta chains sequenced from one sample in a study of T cells in Graves' hyperthyroidism and ophthalmopathy. Amplified TCR beta CDR3 regions came from RNA transcripts. Carried out on the TCR CDR3, a first-round RT-PCR used the HTBI primer set. TCRdb processed the multiplex PCR reads anew with MiXCR; each CDR3 protein has one entry. Of 800,000 or so distinct CDR3 sequences listed, roughly 40% were seen once; the top ten hold 8% to 9%. The specimen sequenced was blood. Receptors originate from a man aged 18 to 30 with Graves' hyperthyroidism.

This clonotype was detected many times. The CDR3 DNA follows: TGTGCCATCAGTGAAGGGTTGGCGGATGGTCAAGAGACCCAGTACTTC. Translation gives CAISEGLADGQETQYF. This chain connects TRBV10-3 to TRBJ2-5; the D is unclear. The germline V gene encodes CDR1 ENHRY and CDR2 SYGVKD. The CDR3 spans 16 residues. V shed 3 bases and J shed 2 bases, with 16 bases lying between them.

This clonotype was detected ten times or more. The rearrangement links TRBV29-1 to TRBJ1-2; no clear D. The CDR3 extends over 12 amino acids. V was clipped by 4 bases and J by 8 bases, with 14 bases between them. Germline V gives CDR1 SQVTM, CDR2 ANQGSEA. As DNA, the CDR3 is TGCAGCGTTGTTAAAGGTGGTAGAGGCTACACCTTC. It is translated as CSVVKGGRGYTF.

The gene calls are TRBV6-1 and TRBJ2-7; D remains unclear. This CDR3 contains 12 residues. V lost 0 bases to trimming and J lost 5 bases, with 5 bases between them. The V gene's germline CDR1 is MNHNS and CDR2 SASEGT. The chain's CDR3 is CASSEAYDEQYF. The CDR3 nucleotides read TGTGCCAGCAGTGAAGCCTACGACGAGCAGTACTTC.

The chain is built from TRBV10-3 and TRBJ2-7; D not certain. V was clipped by 11 bases and J by 7 bases, with 9 bases between them. Germline CDR1 reads ENHRY; CDR2 reads SYGVKD. CDR3 length: 9 residues. Written as DNA, the CDR3 is TGTGCCGCCTTTGGGGAGCAGTACTTC. Translated: CAAFGEQYF.

Note on this clonotype: A much larger clone sits a single nucleotide away, making a read error possible. The chain joins TRBV7-6 to TRBJ2-7; D gene uncertain. The V and J ends lost 5 bases and 3 bases respectively, with 11 bases between them. The CDR3 contains 13 residues. Looked up from germline, CDR1 is SGHVS and CDR2 is FNYEAQ. This chain's CDR3 is CASSPPMIYEQYF. CDR3 in DNA: TGTGCCAGCAGCCCCCCTATGATCTACGAGCAGTACTTC.

As regards this clonotype: Just one base apart from a much larger clone, this may be a read error. The CDR3 end shows no conserved phenylalanine or tryptophan, and so a read error is likely. J is TRBJ1-2 and V is TRBV20-1; perhaps TRBD1 as D (6 bases). CDR3 size: 13 residues. Looked up from germline, CDR1 is DFQATT and CDR2 is SNEGSKA (reference sequence). Trimming took 2 bases from V and 4 from J, leaving 11 bases between them. The chain's CDR3 is CSARWGAGYGYTL. DNA of the CDR3: TGCAGTGCTAGATGGGGGGCGGGCTATGGCTACACCCTC.

The sample holds many counts of this clonotype. The junction departs from the called germline gene at one end, perhaps through a read error. J is TRBJ2-7 and V is TRBV7-2; the match to TRBD2 covers 8 bases. The CDR3 contains 13 residues. Germline CDR1 SGHTA, CDR2 FQGNSA. The CDR3 nucleotides are TGCGCCAGCAGCTCGGGACTAGCCTACGAGCAGTACTTC. Its translation: CASSSGLAYEQYF.